These 20 T cell receptor beta chains originate from one sample sequenced in a study of CD8+ T cells in alopecia areata. Following extraction, RNA underwent reverse transcription to cDNA, which served as the sequencing template. Sequencing was performed with immunoSEQ multiplex PCR; in TCRdb, only in-frame clones are kept and a portion is missing. Found here are hundreds of thousands of clones, around 62% of them singletons; the top ten hold roughly 0.47%. The material was CD4+ T cells sorted from blood, obtained at week 0. The source is a human donor with alopecia areata.

The J gene is TRBJ1-5, the V gene TRBV30, with unresolved D. Germline CDR1 is GTSNPN and CDR2 is SVGIG (reference sequence). This CDR3 is 16 amino acids long. V was cut by 0 bases and J by 4 bases, with 16 bases left in between. The CDR3 coding sequence is TGTGCCTGGAGTGTACCTGGGATAGTCCGGAATCAGCCCCAGCATTTT. This gives the protein CAWSVPGIVRNQPQHF. The full variable domain, with the rest looked up from reference TRBV30 and TRBJ1-5, is SQTIHQWPATLVQPVGSPLSLECTVEGTSNPNLYWYRQAAGRGLQLLFYSVGIGQISSEVPQNLSASRPQDRQFILSSKKLLLSDSGFYLCAWSVPGIVRNQPQHFGDGTRLSIL.

The chain employs TRBV5-1 and TRBJ1-1; D remains ambiguous. V was cut by 6 bases and J by 0 bases, with 15 bases left in between. The CDR3 totals 15 residues. Germline CDR1 SGHRS, CDR2 YFSETQ. The CDR3 reads CASTGGADMNTEAFF. DNA of the CDR3: TGCGCCAGCACCGGAGGCGCAGACATGAACACTGAAGCTTTCTTT.

The chain recombines TRBV7-3 with TRBJ2-1; 7 bases match TRBD2. Losses at the gene ends were 0 bases for V and 5 bases for J; bases not matched to a gene: 4. Germline CDR1 reads SGHTA; CDR2 reads FQGTGA. The CDR3 has 15 residues. CDR3 nucleotides: TGTGCCAGCAGCTTAACGGGGGACTATCACAATGAGCAGTTCTTC. Its protein is CASSLTGDYHNEQFF.

J is TRBJ2-1 and V is TRBV29-1; TRBD2 agrees at 8 bases. V was clipped by 5 bases and J by 2 bases; unmatched bases: 5. The CDR3 is made up of 14 amino acids. Germline assignment: CDR1 SQVTM and CDR2 ANQGSEA. This chain's CDR3 is CSVSSGPTYNEQFF. CDR3 DNA: TGCAGCGTTTCTAGCGGGCCAACCTACAATGAGCAGTTCTTC.

V and J are TRBV7-9 and TRBJ1-1; 10 nucleotides agree with TRBD1. Germline-derived CDR1 and CDR2 are SEHNR and FQNEAQ (reference sequence). The CDR3 runs 14 residues. V lost 3 bases, J lost 2 bases, and 0 bases stayed unmatched. DNA of the CDR3: TGTGCCAGCAGCTTGACAGGGGGCAACACTGAAGCTTTCTTT. It codes for CASSLTGGNTEAFF.

This clone was counted between two and nine times. The V gene is TRBV2, the J gene TRBJ1-1; D gene uncertain. This CDR3 comprises 13 residues. Germline lookup yields CDR1 SNHLY and CDR2 FYNNEI. Trimming removed 3 bases from V and 10 bases from J, with 15 bases in between. The DNA for the CDR3 is TGTGCCAGCAGTGACGCCCTGCCGGATTTAGCTTTCTTT. Translation gives CASSDALPDLAFF.

This clone was observed a handful of times. The rearrangement links TRBV2 to TRBJ1-4, with no clear D. The CDR3 covers 13 residues. Per the germline V gene, CDR1 is SNHLY and CDR2 is FYNNEI. The V end was cut by 7 bases, the J end by 0 bases, with 6 bases between. DNA for the CDR3: TGTGCCAGCAATCCAGCAACTAATGAAAAACTGTTTTTT. This sequence encodes CASNPATNEKLFF.

Only one count was recorded for this clone. Other DNA variants within this sample encode the same CDR3. This chain links TRBV11-2 with TRBJ2-5; no firm D call. This CDR3 spans 12 amino acids. With 0 bases removed from V and 1 base from J, the gap between germline ends came to 0 bases. Germline V gives CDR1 SGHAT, CDR2 FQNNGV. The CDR3 is CASSLDQETQYF. As DNA, the CDR3 is TGTGCCAGCAGCTTAGACCAAGAGACCCAGTACTTC.

The chain carries TRBV4-2 and TRBJ1-5; 8 bases agree with TRBD1. CDR3 length: 16 residues. Germline V gene lookup returns CDR1 LGHNA and CDR2 YNFKEQ. V was pared by 2 bases and J by 2 bases, with 5 bases of the junction left unmatched. Written as DNA, the CDR3 is TGTGCCAGCAGCCAAATGGACAGGGATGGCAATCAGCCCCAGCATTTT. Its translation is CASSQMDRDGNQPQHF.

V usage is TRBV9 and J usage is TRBJ2-3; 10 nucleotides align to TRBD2. Trimming removed 4 bases from V and 4 bases from J; junction bases left unmatched: 9. The germline CDR1 and CDR2 sequences are SGDLS and YYNGEE. The CDR3 consists of 16 residues. The CDR3: CASSPSGGDHSDTQYF. CDR3 bases: TGTGCCAGCAGCCCAAGCGGGGGGGACCACTCAGATACGCAGTATTTT.

This clone was seen just once. The V call is TRBV30, the J call TRBJ2-3; D uncertain. The germline gives CDR1 GTSNPN, CDR2 SVGIG (reference sequence). V lost 1 base and J 6 bases, leaving 14 bases between the germline ends. The CDR3 spans 14 residues. The CDR3 nucleotides are TGTGCCTGGAGTGGACTTTTTGTGTTGGATACGCAGTATTTT. Protein product: CAWSGLFVLDTQYF.

The J gene is TRBJ1-5, the V gene TRBV30; D not certain. The CDR3 consists of 12 residues. Germline V gene data show CDR1 as GTSNPN and CDR2 as SVGIG (reference sequence). V lost 3 bases to trimming and J lost 4 bases, with 7 bases between them. The CDR3 nucleotides read TGTGCCTGGAGCATGGGAAATCAGCCCCAGCATTTT. Protein product: CAWSMGNQPQHF.

This chain joins TRBV29-1 and TRBJ1-2; D remains unclear. CDR1 and CDR2 from the germline V gene are SQVTM and ANQGSEA. The ends were cut back, 3 bases at V and 7 bases at J, with 12 bases in the middle. CDR3 length: 12 residues. CDR3 amino acids: CSVDFLESGYTF. DNA for the CDR3: TGCAGCGTTGATTTCTTGGAGAGTGGCTACACCTTC.

This chain uses TRBV2 with TRBJ2-3; 7 bases agree with TRBD2. Germline V gene sequence: CDR1 SNHLY, CDR2 FYNNEI. The CDR3 spans 18 residues. With V trimmed by 7 bases and J by 0 bases, 16 bases remained unmatched. Written as DNA, the CDR3 is TGTGCCAGCACCATGAGGGCTAGCGGACCAACTAGCACAGATACGCAGTATTTT. It specifies CASTMRASGPTSTDTQYF.

This chain uses TRBV29-1 with TRBJ2-1, with 11 bases aligning to TRBD2. This CDR3 is 15 amino acids long. J gave up 4 bases and V 4 bases, and 6 bases lay outside the gene matches. Germline loops: CDR1 SQVTM, CDR2 ANQGSEA. The CDR3 loop is CSVARASGGYNEQFF. In DNA, the CDR3 is TGCAGCGTTGCGAGAGCTAGCGGGGGGTACAATGAGCAGTTCTTC.

V gene TRBV5-1 combines with J gene TRBJ1-6, with D hard to call. The germline gives CDR1 SGHRS, CDR2 YFSETQ. Trimming removed 4 bases at V and 5 bases at J, with 13 bases between. The CDR3 loop spans 15 amino acids. The CDR3 is CASSPRTADNSPLHF. The CDR3 nucleotides are TGCGCCAGCAGCCCTCGGACGGCTGATAATTCACCCCTCCACTTT.

This sequence joins TRBV6-5 and TRBJ2-7; D perhaps matches TRBD1 (6 bases). Germline CDR1 reads MNHEY; CDR2 reads SVGAGI. V dropped 4 bases and J dropped 1 base, with 14 bases sitting between them. The CDR3 runs to 15 residues. CDR3 nucleotide sequence: TGTGCCAGCAGTTCCCCGGGACACGGATCCTACGAGCAGTACTTC. It specifies CASSSPGHGSYEQYF.

J is TRBJ2-1 and V is TRBV15; either TRBD1 or TRBD2 may fit D (6 bases each). Trimming took 6 bases from V and 3 from J, leaving 18 bases between them. The CDR3 is 16 residues long. Per germline, CDR1 LNHNV and CDR2 YYDKDF (reference sequence). The CDR3 sequence is CATSPSEGGYYNEQFF. As DNA, the CDR3 is TGTGCCACCAGTCCTAGCGAGGGGGGCTACTACAATGAGCAGTTCTTC.

This clone is a singleton in its sample. The rearrangement links TRBV9 to TRBJ2-4, with a tentative D call TRBD1 (7 bases). The germline V gene has CDR1 SGDLS and CDR2 YYNGEE. The CDR3 has 17 amino acids. The V gene lost 4 bases and the J gene lost 6 bases, with 23 bases spanning the gap. CDR3 nucleotide sequence: TGTGCCAGCAGCCAAGGACGGGGGACAGCCCGCGGAAACATTCAGTACTTC. It specifies CASSQGRGTARGNIQYF.

This clone has only a few counts. The chain uses TRBV7-6 and TRBJ2-7; D is tentatively TRBD1 or TRBD2 (5 bases each). Germline V lookup: CDR1 SGHVS, CDR2 FNYEAQ. CDR3 length: 13 amino acids. V lost 3 bases, J lost 3 bases, and 9 bases lay in between. The CDR3 DNA follows: TGTGCCAGCAGCTTTGGGACCTTCTACGAGCAGTACTTC. Translation gives CASSFGTFYEQYF. Combining the CDR3 with reference TRBV7-6 and TRBJ2-7 gives the whole variable domain GAGVSQSPRYKVTKRGQDVALRCDPISGHVSLYWYRQALGQGPEFLTYFNYEAQQDKSGLPNDRFSAERPEGSISTLTIQRTEQRDSAMYRCASSFGTFYEQYFGPGTRLTVT.